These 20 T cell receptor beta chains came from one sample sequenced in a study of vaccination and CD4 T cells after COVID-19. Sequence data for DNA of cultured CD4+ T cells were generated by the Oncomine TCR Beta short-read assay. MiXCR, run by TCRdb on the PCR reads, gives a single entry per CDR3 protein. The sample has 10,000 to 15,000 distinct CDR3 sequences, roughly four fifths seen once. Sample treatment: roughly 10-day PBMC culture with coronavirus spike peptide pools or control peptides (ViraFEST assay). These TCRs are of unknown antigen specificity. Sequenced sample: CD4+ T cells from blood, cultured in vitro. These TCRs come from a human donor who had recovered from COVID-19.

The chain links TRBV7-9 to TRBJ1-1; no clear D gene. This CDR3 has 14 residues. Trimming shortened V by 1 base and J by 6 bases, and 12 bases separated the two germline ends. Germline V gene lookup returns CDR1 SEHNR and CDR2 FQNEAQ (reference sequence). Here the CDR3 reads CASSLGTSGAEAFF. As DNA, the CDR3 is TGTGCCAGCAGCTTAGGAACCTCCGGAGCTGAAGCTTTCTTT.

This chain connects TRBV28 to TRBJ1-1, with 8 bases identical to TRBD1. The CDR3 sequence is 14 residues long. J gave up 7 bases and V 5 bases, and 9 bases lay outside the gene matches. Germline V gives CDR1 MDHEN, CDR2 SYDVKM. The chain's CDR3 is CASSPGQGLGEAFF. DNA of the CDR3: TGTGCCAGCAGTCCCGGACAGGGTCTAGGTGAAGCTTTCTTT. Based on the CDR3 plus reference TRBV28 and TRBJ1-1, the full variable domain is DVKVTQSSRYLVKRTGEKVFLECVQDMDHENMFWYRQDPGLGLRLIYFSYDVKMKEKGDIPEGYSVSREKKERFSLILESASTNQTSMYLCASSPGQGLGEAFFGQGTRLTVV.

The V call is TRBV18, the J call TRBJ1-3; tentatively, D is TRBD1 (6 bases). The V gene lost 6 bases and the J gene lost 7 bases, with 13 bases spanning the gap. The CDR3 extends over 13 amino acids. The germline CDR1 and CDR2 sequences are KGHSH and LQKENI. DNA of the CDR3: TGTGCCAGCTCCCCCAACAGGGACAACACCATATATTTT. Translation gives CASSPNRDNTIYF.

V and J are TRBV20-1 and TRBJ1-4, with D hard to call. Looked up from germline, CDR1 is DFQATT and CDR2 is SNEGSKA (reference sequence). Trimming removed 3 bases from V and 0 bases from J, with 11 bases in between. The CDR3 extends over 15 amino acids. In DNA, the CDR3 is TGCAGTGCTAGGAGGGAGGCTTCAACTAATGAAAAACTGTTTTTT. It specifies CSARREASTNEKLFF.

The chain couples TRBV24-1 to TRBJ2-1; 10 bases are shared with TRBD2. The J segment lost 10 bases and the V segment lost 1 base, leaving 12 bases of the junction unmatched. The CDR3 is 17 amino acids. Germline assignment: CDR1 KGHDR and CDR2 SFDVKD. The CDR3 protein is CATSDFGPAGGLREQFF. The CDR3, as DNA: TGTGCCACCAGTGATTTTGGGCCAGCGGGAGGGCTTCGGGAGCAGTTCTTC.

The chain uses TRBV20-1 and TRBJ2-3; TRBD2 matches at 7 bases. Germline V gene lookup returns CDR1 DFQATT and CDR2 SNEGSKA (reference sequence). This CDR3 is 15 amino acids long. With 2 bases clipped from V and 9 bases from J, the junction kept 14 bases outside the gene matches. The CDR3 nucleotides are TGCAGTGCTAGACCACCGACACGTTCGCGGGGGACGCAGTATTTT. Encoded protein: CSARPPTRSRGTQYF.

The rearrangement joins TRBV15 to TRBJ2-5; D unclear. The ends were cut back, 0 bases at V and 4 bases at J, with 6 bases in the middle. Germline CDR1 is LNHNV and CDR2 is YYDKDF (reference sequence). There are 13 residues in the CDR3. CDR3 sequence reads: CATSRDTSETQYF. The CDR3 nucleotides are TGTGCCACCAGCAGAGATACGTCAGAGACCCAGTACTTC.

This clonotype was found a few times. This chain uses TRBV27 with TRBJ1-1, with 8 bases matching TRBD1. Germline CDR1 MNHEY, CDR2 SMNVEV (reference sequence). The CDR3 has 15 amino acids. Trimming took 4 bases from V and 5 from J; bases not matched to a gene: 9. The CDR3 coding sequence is TGTGCCAGCAGTTCGAATTACAGGGGGGGAACTGAAGCTTTCTTT. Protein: CASSSNYRGGTEAFF.

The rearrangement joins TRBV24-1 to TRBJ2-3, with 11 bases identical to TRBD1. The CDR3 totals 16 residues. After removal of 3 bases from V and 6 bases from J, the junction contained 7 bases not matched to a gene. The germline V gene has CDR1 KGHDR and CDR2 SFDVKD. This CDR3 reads CATSDRGQGAGDTQYF. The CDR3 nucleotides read TGTGCCACCAGTGATAGAGGACAGGGGGCAGGGGATACGCAGTATTTT.

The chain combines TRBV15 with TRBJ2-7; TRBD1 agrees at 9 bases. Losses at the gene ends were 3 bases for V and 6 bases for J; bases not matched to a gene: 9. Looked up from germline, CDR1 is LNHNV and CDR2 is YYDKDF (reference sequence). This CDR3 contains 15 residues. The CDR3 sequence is CATSRAGTGTAEQYF. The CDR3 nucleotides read TGTGCCACCAGCAGGGCCGGGACAGGGACTGCCGAGCAGTACTTC. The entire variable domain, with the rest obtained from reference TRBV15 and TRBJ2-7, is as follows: DAMVIQNPRYQVTQFGKPVTLSCSQTLNHNVMYWYQQKSSQAPKLLFHYYDKDFNNEADTPDNFQSRRPNTSFCFLDIRSPGLGDTAMYLCATSRAGTGTAEQYFGPGTRLTVT.

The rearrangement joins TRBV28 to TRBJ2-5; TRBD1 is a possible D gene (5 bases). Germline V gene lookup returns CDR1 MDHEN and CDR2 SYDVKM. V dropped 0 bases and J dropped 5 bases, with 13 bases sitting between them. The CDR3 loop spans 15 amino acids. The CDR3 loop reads CASSLWAGNGETQYF. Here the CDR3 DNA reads TGTGCCAGCAGTTTATGGGCAGGGAATGGGGAGACCCAGTACTTC.

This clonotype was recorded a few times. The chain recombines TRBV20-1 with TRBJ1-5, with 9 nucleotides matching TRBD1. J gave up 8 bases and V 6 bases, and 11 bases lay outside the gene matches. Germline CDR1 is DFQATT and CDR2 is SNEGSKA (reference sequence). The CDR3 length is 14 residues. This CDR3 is CSANEGQGWEPQHF. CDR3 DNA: TGCAGTGCCAATGAAGGACAGGGGTGGGAGCCCCAGCATTTT.

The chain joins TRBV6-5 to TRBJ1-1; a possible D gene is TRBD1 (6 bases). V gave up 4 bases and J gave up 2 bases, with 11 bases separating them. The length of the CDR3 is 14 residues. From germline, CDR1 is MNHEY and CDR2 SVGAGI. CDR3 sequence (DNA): TGTGCCAGCAGTTTCGACAGGTCAAACACTGAAGCTTTCTTT. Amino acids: CASSFDRSNTEAFF.

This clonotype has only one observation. The CDR3 spells CASSLTGRETQYF. The CDR3 DNA sequence: TGTGCCAGCAGTTTGACAGGGCGGGAGACCCAGTACTTC. This chain connects TRBV27 to TRBJ2-5, with TRBD1 matching over 7 bases. CDR1 is MNHEY and CDR2 is SMNVEV in the germline V gene (reference sequence). The trim removed 3 bases at V and 5 bases at J, leaving 3 bases unmatched. CDR3 size: 13 residues.

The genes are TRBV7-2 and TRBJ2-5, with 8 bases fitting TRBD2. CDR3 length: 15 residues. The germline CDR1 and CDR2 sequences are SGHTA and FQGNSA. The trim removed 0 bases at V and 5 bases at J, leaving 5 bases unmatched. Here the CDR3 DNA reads TGTGCCAGCAGCTTAGCCAGGACTAGCCGTGAGACCCAGTACTTC. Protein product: CASSLARTSRETQYF.

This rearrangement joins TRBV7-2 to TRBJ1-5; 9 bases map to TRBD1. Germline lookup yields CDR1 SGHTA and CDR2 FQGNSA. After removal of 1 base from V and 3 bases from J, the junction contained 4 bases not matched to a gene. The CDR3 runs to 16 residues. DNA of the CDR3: TGTGCCAGCAGCTTAGGGGGGACAGGGATCAATCAGCCCCAGCATTTT. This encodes CASSLGGTGINQPQHF. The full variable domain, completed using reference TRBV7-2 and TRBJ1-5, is GAGVSQSPSNKVTEKGKDVELRCDPISGHTALYWYRQSLGQGLEFLIYFQGNSAPDKSGLPSDRFSAERTGGSVSTLTIQRTQQEDSAVYLCASSLGGTGINQPQHFGDGTRLSIL.

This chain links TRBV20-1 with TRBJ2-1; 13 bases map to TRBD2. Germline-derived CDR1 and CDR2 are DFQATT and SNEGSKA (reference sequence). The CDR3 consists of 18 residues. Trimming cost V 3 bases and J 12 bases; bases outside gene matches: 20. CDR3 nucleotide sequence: TGCAGTGCTAGCCCAAGGCCCCATGGAACTAGCGGGAGGGCCATGCAGTTCTTC. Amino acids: CSASPRPHGTSGRAMQFF.

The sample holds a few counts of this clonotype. The CDR3 sequence: CASSAARAYDSPLHF. Here the CDR3 DNA reads TGTGCCAGCAGCGCGGCGAGGGCTTACGATTCACCCCTCCACTTT. The chain recombines TRBV7-9 with TRBJ1-6, with D unresolved. Trimming stripped 5 bases from V and 8 bases from J, with 16 bases between. In germline, CDR1 is SEHNR, CDR2 FQNEAQ (reference sequence). This CDR3 comprises 15 residues.

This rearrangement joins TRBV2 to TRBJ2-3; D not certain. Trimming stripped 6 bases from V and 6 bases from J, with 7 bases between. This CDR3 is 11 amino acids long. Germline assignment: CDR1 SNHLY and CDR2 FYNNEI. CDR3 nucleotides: TGTGCCAGCAGGTTTGCGGATACGCAGTATTTT. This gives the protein CASRFADTQYF.

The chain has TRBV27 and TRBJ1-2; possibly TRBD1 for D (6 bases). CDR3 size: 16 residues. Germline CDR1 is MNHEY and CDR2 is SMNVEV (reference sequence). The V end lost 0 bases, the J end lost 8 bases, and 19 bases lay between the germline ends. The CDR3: CASSLSKYNRVIGYTF. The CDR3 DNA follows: TGTGCCAGCAGTTTATCGAAGTACAACAGGGTAATCGGCTACACCTTC.